The 22 T cell receptor beta chains below were found in one sample sequenced in a study of glioma-infiltrating T cells. Using RNA template, CDR3s of TCR alpha and beta were amplified with iRepertoire arm-PCR. TCRdb passed the multiplex PCR reads through MiXCR, listing each CDR3 protein once. This table has about 93,000 distinct CDR3 sequences, around 40% appearing once. What was sequenced was glioma tissue, nonneoplastic brain tissue, or PBMCs (not recorded which). The receptors shown here come from a human donor with low-grade glioma or glioblastoma, undergoing nonglioma brain surgery, or in good health (not recorded which).

This clonotype was recorded once. The chain joins TRBV20-1 to TRBJ2-1, with D perhaps TRBD1 (6 bases). CDR1 DFQATT and CDR2 SNEGSKA come from the germline V gene (reference sequence). V was clipped by 5 bases and J by 8 bases, with 16 bases between them. The CDR3 loop spans 13 amino acids. CDR3 DNA sequence: TGCAGTGCTCCTCGGCAGGGGTCCTATGAGCAGTTCTTC. Protein: CSAPRQGSYEQFF.

Remarks on this clonotype: A much larger clonotype is one base distant, so this may be a read error. In DNA, the CDR3 is TGTGCCAGCAGCTTAGGAGCTGTCTACGAGCAGTACTTC. It specifies CASSLGAVYEQYF. The rearrangement joins TRBV7-9 to TRBJ2-7; no clear D. The CDR3 sequence is 13 residues long. Between the trimmed V and J ends, which lost 1 base and 3 bases, there was a span of 7 bases. The germline CDR1 and CDR2 sequences are SEHNR and FQNEAQ (reference sequence).

This clonotype occurred many times. The rearrangement uses TRBV11-2 and TRBJ2-5; 14 bases match TRBD2. CDR3 length: 17 residues. V gave up 3 bases and J gave up 4 bases; unmatched junction bases: 7. Per germline, CDR1 SGHAT and CDR2 FQNNGV. The CDR3 bases are TGTGCCAGCAGCTTCGGGACTAGCGGGGGCCACGGAGAGACCCAGTACTTC. Its translation is CASSFGTSGGHGETQYF.

The sample holds many counts of this clonotype. The chain has TRBV11-3 and TRBJ2-1; the match to TRBD2 covers 9 bases. V was pared by 2 bases and J by 5 bases, with 10 bases of the junction left unmatched. Germline values: CDR1 SGHNT, CDR2 YENEEA. The CDR3 consists of 17 residues. For the CDR3, the DNA is TGTGCCAGCAGCTTAACCCGGCTAGCGGGAAATAACAATGAGCAGTTCTTC. Amino acid sequence: CASSLTRLAGNNNEQFF.

In the case of this clonotype: At one boundary the junction diverges from the germline segment, which might be a read error. This chain joins TRBV7-9 and TRBJ1-2; unclear D gene. The CDR3 covers 15 residues. Germline CDR1 is SEHNR and CDR2 is FQNEAQ (reference sequence). This CDR3 reads CVSSFCSLPNYGYTF. In DNA, the CDR3 is TGTGTCAGCAGCTTCTGTTCTCTTCCTAACTATGGCTACACCTTC.

This clonotype showed up many times. V usage is TRBV7-2 and J usage is TRBJ1-2, with D unresolved. The V gene lost 2 bases and the J gene lost 4 bases, with 8 bases spanning the gap. Per the germline V gene, CDR1 is SGHTA and CDR2 is FQGNSA. The CDR3 consists of 13 residues. CDR3: CASSLSGFYGYTF. In DNA, the CDR3 is TGTGCCAGCAGCTTATCGGGGTTCTATGGCTACACCTTC.

This CDR3 is CASSQPRGRHNEQFF. The CDR3 coding sequence is TGCGCCAGCAGCCAACCCAGGGGACGACACAATGAGCAGTTCTTC. This sequence joins TRBV4-1 and TRBJ2-1; D is perhaps TRBD1 (6 bases). The germline V gene has CDR1 MGHRA and CDR2 YSYEKL. The CDR3 totals 15 residues. V was cut by 2 bases and J by 5 bases, with 13 bases left in between.

The sample holds a few counts of this clonotype. The gene calls are TRBV18 and TRBJ1-2; 10 bases line up with TRBD1. This CDR3 comprises 14 residues. V lost 4 bases and J lost 8; bases outside the gene matches: 7. Per germline, CDR1 KGHSH and CDR2 LQKENI. CDR3 coding DNA: TGTGCCAGCTCACACGGACAGGGGGGGAAAGGCTACACCTTC. This codes for CASSHGQGGKGYTF.

This clonotype has a handful of counts. The chain uses TRBV19 and TRBJ2-1; 12 bases match TRBD2. The CDR3 runs 18 residues. V trimming: 2 bases; J trimming: 4 bases; junction bases outside the gene matches: 9. Germline V gene data show CDR1 as LNHDA and CDR2 as SQIVND (reference sequence). CDR3 DNA: TGTGCCAGTAGTATAACAGGACTAGCGGGGCTTAATTACAATGAGCAGTTCTTC. Encoded protein: CASSITGLAGLNYNEQFF.

This clonotype came up many times. The chain carries TRBV4-1 and TRBJ2-3; D possibly corresponds to TRBD2 (5 bases). CDR1 is MGHRA and CDR2 is YSYEKL in the germline V gene. Trimming stripped 1 base from V and 4 bases from J, with 12 bases between. The CDR3 loop spans 15 amino acids. Written as DNA, the CDR3 is TGCGCCAGCAGCCAAGTTCCCGGGGAACCAGATACGCAGTATTTT. Protein sequence: CASSQVPGEPDTQYF.

About this clonotype itself: One junction end does not reproduce the germline sequence, and a read error may be involved. This rearrangement joins TRBV28 to TRBJ2-7; no reliable D call. Germline values: CDR1 MDHEN, CDR2 SYDVKM. This CDR3 is built from 13 residues. CDR3 sequence reads: CASSVGGPYERYF. The CDR3 bases are TGTGCCAGCAGCGTCGGTGGTCCCTACGAGCGGTACTTC.

On this clonotype itself: A much larger clone lies a single base off, so this may be a read error. This chain uses TRBV7-3 with TRBJ2-2; 8 bases align to TRBD2. Germline V gene sequence: CDR1 SGHTA, CDR2 FQGTGA. There are 14 residues in the CDR3. The V gene end was trimmed by 6 bases and the J gene end by 9 bases; junction bases not matched to a gene: 9. The CDR3 spells CASSFTSGIWELFF. The DNA for the CDR3 is TGTGCCAGCAGTTTCACTAGCGGCATCTGGGAGCTGTTTTTT.

This chain connects TRBV4-1 to TRBJ2-1; D gene uncertain. The germline V and J ends were trimmed by 0 bases and 11 bases, with 11 bases remaining between them. The CDR3 sequence is 13 residues long. The germline V gene has CDR1 MGHRA and CDR2 YSYEKL. This CDR3 is CASSQEGGVKQFF. The CDR3, as DNA: TGCGCCAGCAGCCAAGAGGGTGGGGTAAAGCAGTTCTTC.

Concerning this clonotype itself: A much larger clone differs by one base, so this may be a read error. The chain recombines TRBV7-2 with TRBJ2-6; 7 bases match TRBD2. Germline CDR1 is SGHTA and CDR2 is FQGNSA. The CDR3 extends over 18 amino acids. CDR3 sequence reads: CAISTSLAVYSGANVLTF. The CDR3 bases are TGTGCCATCAGCACTTCTCTAGCGGTTTACTCTGGGGCCAACGTCCTGACTTTC.

This clonotype came up many times. The chain is built from TRBV7-8 and TRBJ2-7; the D is unclear. CDR1 and CDR2 (germline): SGHVS, FQNEAQ. There are 12 residues in the CDR3. Deletions cut 0 bases from V and 6 bases from J, with 6 bases between. CDR3 protein: CASSLAVAEQYF. DNA of the CDR3: TGTGCCAGCAGCTTAGCCGTGGCCGAGCAGTACTTC.

The V call is TRBV6-6, the J call TRBJ2-1; 15 bases line up with TRBD2. Per the germline V gene, CDR1 is MNHNY and CDR2 is SVGAGI (reference sequence). J gave up 11 bases and V 5 bases, and 10 bases lay outside the gene matches. The CDR3 is made up of 16 amino acids. CDR3 sequence (DNA): TGTGCCAGCAGTCCCCTCGGACTAGCGGGAGGGGTTAAGCAGTTCTTC. This translates into CASSPLGLAGGVKQFF.

This clonotype was seen at least ten times. The chain employs TRBV4-1 and TRBJ1-5; tentatively, D is TRBD1 (6 bases). Germline assignment: CDR1 MGHRA and CDR2 YSYEKL. The V and J ends lost 5 bases and 1 base respectively, with 12 bases between them. The CDR3 covers 15 residues. The CDR3 sequence: CASSLDRNSNQPQHF. CDR3 nucleotides: TGCGCCAGCAGCTTGGACAGAAACAGCAATCAGCCCCAGCATTTT.

This clonotype was counted at least ten times. The chain joins TRBV7-9 to TRBJ2-5; D is possibly TRBD2 (6 bases). The CDR3 is 13 amino acids. Trimming pared 3 bases from V and 3 bases from J, leaving 8 bases between. Germline V gene sequence: CDR1 SEHNR, CDR2 FQNEAQ (reference sequence). CDR3 coding DNA: TGTGCCAGCAGCTTTCGGGAGAAAGAGACCCAGTACTTC. Its translation: CASSFREKETQYF.

This clonotype was counted once. The chain has TRBV15 and TRBJ2-5; 8 bases line up with TRBD1. CDR1 is LNHNV and CDR2 is YYDKDF in the germline V gene (reference sequence). V shed 7 bases, J shed 1 base, and the junction held 14 bases outside the gene matches. The CDR3 has 17 residues. The CDR3 here is CATNHPTRTGTQETQYF. The CDR3, as DNA: TGTGCCACCAACCACCCTACTCGGACAGGGACCCAAGAGACCCAGTACTTC.

The table lists this clonotype with many counts. The chain links TRBV19 to TRBJ1-5; D is uncertain. Trimming cost V 3 bases and J 0 bases, with 9 bases left between them. The CDR3 covers 15 residues. Germline CDR1 LNHDA, CDR2 SQIVND (reference sequence). Here the CDR3 DNA reads TGTGCCAGTAGTATTTTATCTGATAGCAATCAGCCCCAGCATTTT. This codes for CASSILSDSNQPQHF.

The table lists this clonotype with many counts. This rearrangement joins TRBV28 to TRBJ2-1; no clear D. The CDR3 sequence is 11 residues long. V lost 5 bases and J 4 bases, leaving 3 bases between the germline ends. CDR1 and CDR2 from the germline V gene are MDHEN and SYDVKM. CDR3 nucleotides: TGTGCCAGCAGTCCTTACAATGAGCAGTTCTTC. Translation: CASSPYNEQFF.

This clonotype was counted many times. The rearrangement links TRBV6-1 to TRBJ2-2; 7 bases map to TRBD1. CDR1 and CDR2 from the germline V gene are MNHNS and SASEGT. The CDR3 has 17 residues. Trimming removed 6 bases from V and 1 base from J; junction bases left unmatched: 11. This chain's CDR3 is CASSTSSQGWNTGELFF. CDR3 DNA sequence: TGTGCCAGCAGCACGTCATCACAGGGGTGGAACACCGGGGAGCTGTTTTTT.